The present entry profiles one TCR beta chain with its context. This clonotype turned up a few times. This clone's antigen is unknown. Base qualities are not at hand, and no much larger clone is one base apart. The data belong to a study of human T cells and chemical hapten exposure (dated by TCRdb to the early 2020s). Background for the entire study: For sensitization, 2% DPC in acetone was applied to a roughly 2 cm by roughly 2 cm area of upper inner arm skin. Patients additionally received weekly therapeutic DPC doses to the scalp throughout the roughly 23-week study period. Patch testing was performed on the upper back with Finn chambers containing 0.01% DPC, and the patch tests were scored after 6 days according to International Contact Dermatitis Research Group standards. The patient cohort, mostly female, included alopecia areata with under or over 50% scalp involvement, alopecia totalis and alopecia universalis. Libraries were combined into a pool for sequencing, and differences in TCR yield between samples came mainly from small differences in library volumes within the pool. Peripheral blood TCR repertoire changes were tracked in vivo in alopecia patients during primary and secondary sensitization to the hapten diphenylcyclopropenone (DPC). Blood samples were taken from patients before sensitization (week 0) and at 2, 6 and about 24 weeks after DPC sensitization. Blood for TCR sequencing was provided by twenty-nine alopecia patients at one to four time points (pre-sensitization, 2, 6 and 24 weeks). General conclusions and limits of the study: The number of TCRs above 1 in 1000 frequency did not change with DPC sensitization; there was no evidence of global repertoire structure alterations. A positive correlation was found between the number of PT1 expanded TCRs and patch test score, with significance reached at thresholds 8, 16 and 32 but not 4. Compared with pre-sensitization or healthy control sets, expanded TCRs formed significantly more large CDR3 similarity clusters, which is consistent with antigen-driven responses. Alopecia, a presumed autoimmune disease, was present in all patients, so the immune response of the patients might differ from that of healthy individuals. After repeated subsampling, changes were observed in the strength of the expansion versus patch-test correlation and in the threshold at which the correlation became significant.

Library generation was performed with RACE. The data were produced on a NextSeq 500. Library preparation attached unique molecular identifiers to individual cDNA molecules for quantitative, reproducible TCR counting. Each blood RNA sample was used to sequence both TCR alpha and TCR beta chains. Per the original workflow: A median of around 100,000 TCRs per sample was observed, with a range of roughly 23,224 to 700,000. V, J and CDR3 annotation of the TCR reads was carried out using the Decombinator software suite. Every sample was subsampled to the same number of TCRs (28,000) for the PS versus PT1 abundance plots. Expanded TCRs were defined as absent before sensitization and observed at least eight times at the 2-week time point. The public reads were reanalyzed by TCRdb: fastp trimming at Q25, MiXCR alignment, in-frame beta chains only. Under each unique CDR3 protein, matching rows form one entry showing the most common genes and DNA. These V and J calls derive from TCRdb rather than the authors' analysis. The sample records 100,000 to 150,000 distinct CDR3 sequences, roughly an eighth of which are singletons. In total, the top ten clones hold approximately 0.92% of the sample.

Per the publication, the time point label means: patch test 1, 2 weeks after DPC sensitization. The treatment or condition label of this sample denotes: therapeutic diphenylcyclopropenone sensitization with weekly scalp DPC. At each patch-test visit, blood was drawn before the patch test was applied. Patients were considered eligible if aged 18 to 70, diagnosed with alopecia and deemed suitable for DPC therapy, and patients were excluded if pregnant. Total RNA was isolated from unfractionated whole blood collected in Tempus Blood RNA tubes. Reading from cysteine to phenylalanine, the CDR3 counts 13 amino acids. CDR3 DNA only is kept here, 39 bases in frame from base 1. Per the germline V gene, SGHDN is the CDR1 and FVKESK is the CDR2. Trimming takes 0 bases from V and 1 base from J, and the germline ends sit 3 bases apart.

Here the sequenced sample was whole blood, taken in connection with sensitization to the hapten diphenylcyclopropenone (DPC). The chain joins TRBV14 to TRBJ1-1; no D gene is confidently identified. The receptor was derived from a man between 18 and 29 years old with alopecia areata. Some clones in this sample may be carry-over from other donors' samples. CDR3 reads: CASSQDQNTEAFF. Here is the DNA: TGTGCCAGCAGCCAAGACCAGAACACTGAAGCTTTCTTT.